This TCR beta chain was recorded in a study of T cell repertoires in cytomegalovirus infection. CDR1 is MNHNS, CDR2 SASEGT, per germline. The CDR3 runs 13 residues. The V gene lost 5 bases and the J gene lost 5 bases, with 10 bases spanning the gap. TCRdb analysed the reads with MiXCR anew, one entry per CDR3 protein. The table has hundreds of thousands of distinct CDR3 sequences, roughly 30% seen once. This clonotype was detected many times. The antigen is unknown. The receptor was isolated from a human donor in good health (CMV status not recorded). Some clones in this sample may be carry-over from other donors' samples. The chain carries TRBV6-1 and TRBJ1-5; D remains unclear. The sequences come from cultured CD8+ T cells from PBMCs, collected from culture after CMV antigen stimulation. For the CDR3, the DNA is TGTGCCAGCAGTACGGACCGTTATCAGCCCCAGCATTTT. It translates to CASSTDRYQPQHF.